This TCR beta chain was profiled in a study of regulatory T cells in long-lasting Graves disease. Study-level results: Relative to newly diagnosed Graves' patients, persistent ones had lower TCR diversity.

This clonotype was found a few times. Its antigen is unknown. Germline values: CDR1 SGDLS, CDR2 YYNGEE. V gave up 3 bases and J gave up 5 bases; unmatched junction bases: 3. The CDR3 is 14 residues long. In building TCR beta libraries, iRepertoire HTBI primers were used together with Arm-PCR of CDR3 regions. TCRdb itself ran the multiplex PCR reads through MiXCR, one entry per CDR3 protein. The sample holds over 500,000 distinct CDR3 sequences, under 20% seen once. Noted time point: newly diagnosed GD, antithyroid drugs for less than 3 months. PBMC RNA was the source of the TCR library. These data also featured in a second study, about T cells in Graves' hyperthyroidism and ophthalmopathy.

Here the sequenced sample was peripheral blood mononuclear cells (PBMCs), taken at new diagnosis, from a patient treated with antithyroid drugs. This chain links TRBV9 with TRBJ2-7, with TRBD2 matching 12 bases. The receptor's source is a woman in her 30s with Graves disease. The CDR3 DNA reads as TGTGCCAGCAGCGCATCTAGCGGGAGGGACGAGCAGTACTTC. It is translated as CASSASSGRDEQYF.